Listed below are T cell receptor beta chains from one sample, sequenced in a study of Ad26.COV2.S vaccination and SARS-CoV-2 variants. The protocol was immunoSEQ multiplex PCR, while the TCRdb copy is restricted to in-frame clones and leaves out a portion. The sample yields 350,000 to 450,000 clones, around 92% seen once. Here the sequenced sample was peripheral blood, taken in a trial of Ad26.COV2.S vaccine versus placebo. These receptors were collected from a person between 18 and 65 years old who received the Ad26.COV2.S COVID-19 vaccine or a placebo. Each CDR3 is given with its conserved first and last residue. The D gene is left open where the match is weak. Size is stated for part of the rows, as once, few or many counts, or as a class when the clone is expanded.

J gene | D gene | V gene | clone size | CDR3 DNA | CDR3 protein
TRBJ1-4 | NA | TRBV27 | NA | TGTGCCAGCAGTTCGGGTTTAACTAATGAAAAACTGTTTTTT | CASSSGLTNEKLFF
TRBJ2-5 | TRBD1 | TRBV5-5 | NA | TGTGCCAGCAGCTATAACAGGGGAGAGACCCAGTACTTC | CASSYNRGETQYF
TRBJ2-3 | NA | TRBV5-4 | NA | TGTGCCAGCAGCTTGTCTTTCGCTAGCGCCGATACGCAGTATTTT | CASSLSFASADTQYF
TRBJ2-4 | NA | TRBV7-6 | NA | TGTGCCAGCAGCTGGATGGGGGGCATTCAGTACTTC | CASSWMGGIQYF
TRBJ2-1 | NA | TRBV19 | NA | TGTGCCAGTAGTATCGGATATGGCTCCTACAATGAGCAGTTCTTC | CASSIGYGSYNEQFF
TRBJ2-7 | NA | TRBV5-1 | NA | TGCGCCAGCAGTGGGCAGCCCGGGATCTACTACGAGCAGTACTTC | CASSGQPGIYYEQYF
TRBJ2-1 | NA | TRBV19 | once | TGTGCCAGTAGCTGGGGCTCCTACAATGAGCAGTTCTTC | CASSWGSYNEQFF
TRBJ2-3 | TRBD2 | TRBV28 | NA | TGTGCCAGCAGCCCCATCGGGGGGGGCACAGATACGCAGTATTTT | CASSPIGGGTDTQYF
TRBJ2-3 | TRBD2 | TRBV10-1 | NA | TGCGCCAGCGGGGGGACTAGCCTGGATACGCAGTATTTT | CASGGTSLDTQYF
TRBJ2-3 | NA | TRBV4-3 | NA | TGCGCCAGCAGCCAAGTACCCGCGGGACATACGCAGTATTTT | CASSQVPAGHTQYF
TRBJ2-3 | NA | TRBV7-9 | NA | TGTGCCAGCAGCCCAGGGCGGACAGGAGGGTTTGCTTCCACAGATACGCAGTATTTT | CASSPGRTGGFASTDTQYF
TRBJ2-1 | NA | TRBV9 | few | TGTGCCAGCAGCCGGGGGACTTCTATGGGCTACAATGAGCAGTTCTTC | CASSRGTSMGYNEQFF
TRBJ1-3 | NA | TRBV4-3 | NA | TGCGCCAGCAGCCAAGATATGGGGTTTTCTGGAAACACCATATATTTT | CASSQDMGFSGNTIYF
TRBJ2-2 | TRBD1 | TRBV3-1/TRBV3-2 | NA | TGTGCCAGCAGCCGGACAGGGGGGACCGGGGAGCTGTTTTTT | CASSRTGGTGELFF
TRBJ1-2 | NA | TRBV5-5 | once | TGTGCCAGCGGCAAGTCATCGTATGGCTACACCTTC | CASGKSSYGYTF
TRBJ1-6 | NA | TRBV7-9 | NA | TGTGCCAGCAGCTTAGTAGGGACCGCGTTACCCTCACCCCTCCACTTT | CASSLVGTALPSPLHF
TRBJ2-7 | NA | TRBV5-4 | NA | TGTGCCAGCAGCTTTTCCGGGGCCACCTACGAGCAGTACTTC | CASSFSGATYEQYF
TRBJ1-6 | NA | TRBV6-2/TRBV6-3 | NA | TGTGCCAGCAGTTACCCCTCACCCCTCCACTTT | CASSYPSPLHF
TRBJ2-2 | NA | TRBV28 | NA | TGTGCCAGCAGAATCGGGACACGGAACACCGGGGAGCTGTTTTTT | CASRIGTRNTGELFF
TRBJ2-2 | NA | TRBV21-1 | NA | TGTGCCAGCAACCCTACCTCGAACACCGGGGAGCTGTTTTTT | CASNPTSNTGELFF
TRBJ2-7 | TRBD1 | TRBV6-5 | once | TGTGCCAGCAGTCGCGGGACAGGGTTCTACGAGCAGTACTTC | CASSRGTGFYEQYF
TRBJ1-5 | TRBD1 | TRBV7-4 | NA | TGTGCCAGCAGCTTAGGGGGACAGGCGTTCAATCAGCCCCAGCATTTT | CASSLGGQAFNQPQHF
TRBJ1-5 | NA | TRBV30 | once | TGTGCCTGGAGTGCGGGGGGATCGAATCAGCCCCAGCATTTT | CAWSAGGSNQPQHF
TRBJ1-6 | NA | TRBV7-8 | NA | TGTGCCAGCAGCTTATTACTCGCCGGGACGGGTAATTCACCCCTCCACTTT | CASSLLLAGTGNSPLHF
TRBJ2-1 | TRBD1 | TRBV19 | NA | TGTGCCAGTAGTTTCTCAGGGGGTAAGAATGAGCAGTTCTTC | CASSFSGGKNEQFF
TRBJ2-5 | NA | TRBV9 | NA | TGTGCCAGCAGCACCGGGGACGGAACACCAGAGACCCAGTACTTC | CASSTGDGTPETQYF
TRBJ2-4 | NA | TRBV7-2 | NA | TGTGCCAGCAGCTATTCCAGGGGATCAAACATTCAGTACTTC | CASSYSRGSNIQYF